The 29 T cell receptor beta chains below come from one sample, sequenced in a study of cytomegalovirus exposure and HLA in healthy donors. A multiplex PCR was run with 60 Vbeta primers and 13 Jbeta primers. This table comes from immunoSEQ multiplex PCR, and its TCRdb copy is limited to in-frame clones, with some not included. The sample lists about 130,000 clones; about 82% were seen once. The sequenced sample consisted of PBMCs. All receptors come from a man aged 25-45 years in good health and CMV-seronegative.

The table lists this clone with a count of one. This chain uses TRBV2 with TRBJ1-4, with D perhaps TRBD1 (5 bases). Germline CDR1 SNHLY, CDR2 FYNNEI. Trimming cost V 11 bases and J 7 bases, with 14 bases left between them. The CDR3 has 12 amino acids. This chain's CDR3 is CAGSRGGEKLFF. The DNA for the CDR3 is TGTGCCGGATCCCGGGGGGGTGAAAAACTGTTTTTT.

The chain links TRBV6-5 to TRBJ1-1; no definite D call. V gave up 5 bases and J gave up 5 bases, with 12 bases separating them. This CDR3 is 13 amino acids long. Germline V gene data show CDR1 as MNHEY and CDR2 as SVGAGI. CDR3 loop: CASSHRGGTEAFF. CDR3 nucleotide sequence: TGTGCCAGCAGTCACCGCGGTGGGACTGAAGCTTTCTTT.

This chain connects TRBV5-1 to TRBJ2-7; D is undetermined. This CDR3 has 14 residues. From germline, CDR1 is SGHRS and CDR2 YFSETQ. V gave up 1 base and J gave up 0 bases, with 8 bases separating them. Here the CDR3 DNA reads TGCGCCAGCAGCTTGACGAGTAGCTCCTACGAGCAGTACTTC. This translates into CASSLTSSSYEQYF.

This clone was counted between two and nine times. V gene TRBV27 combines with J gene TRBJ2-5; no clear D. Trimming cost V 0 bases and J 2 bases, with 7 bases left between them. Germline V gene lookup returns CDR1 MNHEY and CDR2 SMNVEV (reference sequence). The CDR3 spans 14 residues. Written as DNA, the CDR3 is TGTGCCAGCAGTTTATCCTCGGTACAAGAGACCCAGTACTTC. Translating it yields CASSLSSVQETQYF.

The chain joins TRBV23-1 to TRBJ2-4; possible D gene TRBD2, 5 bases. TRBV23-1 qualifies as an ORF whose function is uncertain. Between the trimmed V and J ends, which lost 0 bases and 0 bases, there was a span of 12 bases. The length of the CDR3 is 17 residues. The CDR3 bases are TGCGCCAGCAGTCAATCCACGGGAACCCTAGCCAAAAACATTCAGTACTTC. Amino acids: CASSQSTGTLAKNIQYF.

V and J are TRBV18 and TRBJ1-6; 7 nucleotides match TRBD1. Germline loops: CDR1 KGHSH, CDR2 LQKENI. V was pared by 3 bases and J by 8 bases, with 7 bases of the junction left unmatched. The CDR3 runs 15 residues. The CDR3 loop is CASSPYTGTDSPLHF. CDR3 sequence (DNA): TGTGCCAGCTCACCTTACACCGGGACAGATTCACCCCTCCACTTT. Complete variable domain (other parts from reference TRBV18 and TRBJ1-6): NAGVMQNPRHLVRRRGQEARLRCSPMKGHSHVYWYRQLPEEGLKFMVYLQKENIIDESGMPKERFSAEFPKEGPSILRIQQVVRGDSAAYFCASSPYTGTDSPLHFGNGTRLTVT.

The V gene is TRBV29-1, the J gene TRBJ2-3; TRBD1 agrees at 8 bases. CDR1 is SQVTM, CDR2 ANQGSEA, per germline. The V and J ends lost 6 bases and 2 bases, in that order; junction bases with no gene match: 4. The CDR3 is 13 residues long. CDR3 sequence (DNA): TGCAGCGTAACGGGACAGGACACAGATACGCAGTATTTT. It translates to CSVTGQDTDTQYF.

The V call is TRBV5-4, the J call TRBJ2-1; 7 bases are shared with TRBD2. CDR1 and CDR2 (germline): SGHNT, YYREEE (reference sequence). The length of the CDR3 is 13 residues. V shed 4 bases and J 5 bases; nucleotides not matched to a gene: 3. CDR3 in DNA: TGTGCCAGCAGCACTAGCGCCGACAATGAGCAGTTCTTC. Protein product: CASSTSADNEQFF.

The chain joins TRBV7-3 to TRBJ1-1; tentative D call: TRBD1 (6 bases). Trimming removed 5 bases at V and 1 base at J, with 14 bases between. The CDR3 is 15 residues long. CDR1 is SGHTA, CDR2 FQGTGA, per germline. The CDR3 region is CASSLFGGANTEAFF. Written as DNA, the CDR3 is TGTGCCAGCAGCCTTTTCGGGGGGGCGAACACTGAAGCTTTCTTT.

The chain employs TRBV5-6 and TRBJ2-3, with D maybe TRBD2 (5 bases). Germline assignment: CDR1 SGHDT and CDR2 YYEEEE. CDR3 length: 13 residues. V dropped 4 bases and J dropped 6 bases, with 12 bases sitting between them. The CDR3, as DNA: TGTGCCAGCAGCGTATCCGAGGGCGATACGCAGTATTTT. It specifies CASSVSEGDTQYF.

In its sample, this clone was seen once. The chain has TRBV28 and TRBJ1-5; 8 bases are a match to TRBD1. V lost 8 bases and J lost 5; bases outside the gene matches: 5. The germline CDR1 and CDR2 sequences are MDHEN and SYDVKM. The CDR3 runs 13 residues. CDR3 residues: CASGTGSYQPQHF. CDR3 DNA sequence: TGTGCCAGCGGGACAGGTTCTTATCAGCCCCAGCATTTT.

The chain recombines TRBV5-1 with TRBJ1-1; D is uncertain. The CDR3 spans 14 residues. Germline V lookup: CDR1 SGHRS, CDR2 YFSETQ. Deletions cut 1 base from V and 1 base from J, with 8 bases between. The CDR3 loop reads CASSLPSPNTEAFF. CDR3 DNA: TGCGCCAGCAGCTTGCCCAGTCCGAACACTGAAGCTTTCTTT.

V is TRBV19 and J is TRBJ1-6; TRBD1 is a possible D gene (6 bases). CDR3 size: 14 residues. V lost 8 bases and J lost 0, with 8 bases in between. CDR1 is LNHDA, CDR2 SQIVND, per germline (reference sequence). The CDR3 coding sequence is TGTGCCAGTGGACAGAGCTCCTATAATTCACCCCTCCACTTT. Its translation: CASGQSSYNSPLHF.

The chain joins TRBV5-4 to TRBJ1-2; 8 bases line up with TRBD1. This CDR3 region has 15 residues. The junction had 4 bases not matched to a gene; V was cut back by 0 bases and J by 3 bases. In germline, CDR1 is SGHNT, CDR2 YYREEE (reference sequence). CDR3 DNA sequence: TGTGCCAGCAGCTTGGCTGGACAGGGTTACTATGGCTACACCTTC. It specifies CASSLAGQGYYGYTF.

V and J are TRBV7-2 and TRBJ1-1, with D possibly TRBD1 on 6 matching bases. The ends were cut back, 5 bases at V and 1 base at J, with 17 bases in the middle. The CDR3 spans 16 residues. Germline CDR1 SGHTA, CDR2 FQGNSA. CDR3 sequence (DNA): TGTGCCAGCAGCCGCGACCCCCGGACAGCGAACACTGAAGCTTTCTTT. Protein: CASSRDPRTANTEAFF.

V gene TRBV10-3 combines with J gene TRBJ2-7; 8 nucleotides line up with TRBD1. This CDR3 has 12 residues. Losses at the gene ends were 11 bases for V and 7 bases for J; bases not matched to a gene: 10. Looked up from germline, CDR1 is ENHRY and CDR2 is SYGVKD. The CDR3, as DNA: TGTGCCGTACTCGGACAGGGCGGAGAGCAGTACTTC. Its protein is CAVLGQGGEQYF.

This chain connects TRBV6-5 to TRBJ2-7, with TRBD2 identical over 9 bases. CDR3 length equals 16 residues. Unmatched junction bases numbered 4, after V lost 0 bases and J lost 1 base. Germline CDR1 is MNHEY and CDR2 is SVGAGI. In nucleotides, the CDR3 is TGTGCCAGCAGTTACTCGGCTAGCGGGGTATCCTACGAGCAGTACTTC. Its protein is CASSYSASGVSYEQYF.

This clone was picked up a small number of times. The chain uses TRBV2 and TRBJ1-1, with D hard to call. V was trimmed by 3 bases and J by 0 bases, leaving 17 bases between them. Germline CDR1 and CDR2: SNHLY and FYNNEI. The CDR3 sequence is 17 residues long. The CDR3 coding sequence is TGTGCCAGCAGTGATAGTTACGGGGTGATCATGAACACTGAAGCTTTCTTT. Translating gives CASSDSYGVIMNTEAFF.

The CDR3 sequence: CASSLAPALAGSNEQFF. The CDR3 bases are TGTGCCAGCAGCTTAGCACCGGCCCTAGCGGGTTCCAATGAGCAGTTCTTC. The chain employs TRBV7-2 and TRBJ2-1, with TRBD2 matching 8 bases. This CDR3 contains 17 residues. With V trimmed by 0 bases and J by 6 bases, 10 bases remained unmatched. Germline loops: CDR1 SGHTA, CDR2 FQGNSA.

The rearrangement joins TRBV15 to TRBJ2-1; D is ambiguous. The CDR3 is 13 residues long. Trimming cost V 3 bases and J 4 bases, with 7 bases left between them. CDR1 and CDR2 (germline): LNHNV, YYDKDF (reference sequence). The CDR3 spells CATSSYRYNEQFF. CDR3 nucleotides: TGTGCCACCAGCAGTTATCGTTACAATGAGCAGTTCTTC.

The table lists this clone with a few counts. The rearrangement links TRBV4-3 to TRBJ2-2; a weak D match, TRBD2 (5 bases). Deletions cut 4 bases from V and 5 bases from J, with 8 bases between. Germline loops: CDR1 LGHNA, CDR2 YSLEER. The CDR3 consists of 13 residues. The CDR3 here is CASSPERTGELFF. CDR3 bases: TGCGCCAGCAGCCCCGAGCGGACCGGGGAGCTGTTTTTT.

The chain is built from TRBV18 and TRBJ1-5; a weak D match, TRBD1 (5 bases). Per the germline V gene, CDR1 is KGHSH and CDR2 is LQKENI. The CDR3 consists of 14 residues. Trimming took off 2 bases at V and 5 bases at J, with 10 bases between the two ends. CDR3 sequence reads: CASSPTRVDQPQHF. The CDR3 DNA is TGTGCCAGCTCACCAACCAGGGTCGATCAGCCCCAGCATTTT.

This clone was seen at least ten times. Mismatch with germline at one junction end may stem from a read error. V is TRBV10-3 and J is TRBJ2-1, with 7 bases matching TRBD2. The germline CDR1 and CDR2 sequences are ENHRY and SYGVKD. The CDR3 loop spans 15 amino acids. CDR3 sequence reads: CAISESRGDYYEQFF. The CDR3 DNA sequence: TGTGCCATCAGTGAGAGTCGGGGGGACTACTATGAGCAGTTCTTC.

The chain joins TRBV6-5 to TRBJ2-4; D is ambiguous. The CDR3 spans 15 residues. Germline values: CDR1 MNHEY, CDR2 SVGAGI. V was trimmed by 4 bases and J by 0 bases, leaving 10 bases between them. CDR3 sequence (DNA): TGTGCCAGCAGTTTAATAGTCCTAGCCAAAAACATTCAGTACTTC. This sequence encodes CASSLIVLAKNIQYF.

This clone was observed a single time. V is TRBV7-6 and J is TRBJ1-3, with D perhaps TRBD1 (6 bases). Germline CDR1 and CDR2: SGHVS and FNYEAQ. The V end was cut by 6 bases, the J end by 2 bases, with 11 bases between. The CDR3 runs 14 residues. CDR3 DNA: TGTGCCAGCAGTCTCCGGGACACTGGAAACACCATATATTTT. This encodes CASSLRDTGNTIYF.

The genes are TRBV4-1 and TRBJ1-5; D unresolved. Trimming pared 0 bases from V and 9 bases from J, leaving 9 bases between. The CDR3 contains 13 residues. Per germline, CDR1 MGHRA and CDR2 YSYEKL. CDR3 nucleotide sequence: TGCGCCAGCAGCCAAGACAGCGGGTGGCCCCAGCATTTT. Amino acids: CASSQDSGWPQHF.

J is TRBJ1-5 and V is TRBV28; D is possibly TRBD1 (5 bases). This CDR3 spans 15 amino acids. With 3 bases removed from V and 6 bases from J, the gap between germline ends came to 15 bases. Germline-derived CDR1 and CDR2 are MDHEN and SYDVKM. CDR3 region: CASSFLEQGFQPQHF. The CDR3 DNA reads TGTGCCAGCAGTTTTCTCGAGCAGGGATTTCAGCCCCAGCATTTT.

The gene calls are TRBV6-1 and TRBJ2-1; D is ambiguous. With 4 bases removed from V and 8 bases from J, the gap between germline ends came to 12 bases. This CDR3 contains 13 residues. CDR1 is MNHNS, CDR2 SASEGT, per germline. For the CDR3, the DNA is TGTGCCAGCAGTGGTTCTCCGTATCATGAGCAGTTCTTC. Its translation: CASSGSPYHEQFF.

The chain carries TRBV7-9 and TRBJ1-6, with 7 bases that match TRBD1. CDR3 length: 15 amino acids. Looked up from germline, CDR1 is SEHNR and CDR2 is FQNEAQ (reference sequence). With V trimmed by 5 bases and J by 5 bases, 6 bases remained unmatched. Written as DNA, the CDR3 is TGTGCCAGCAGCCCGCTTGACAGGGATAATTCACCCCTCCACTTT. This gives the protein CASSPLDRDNSPLHF.